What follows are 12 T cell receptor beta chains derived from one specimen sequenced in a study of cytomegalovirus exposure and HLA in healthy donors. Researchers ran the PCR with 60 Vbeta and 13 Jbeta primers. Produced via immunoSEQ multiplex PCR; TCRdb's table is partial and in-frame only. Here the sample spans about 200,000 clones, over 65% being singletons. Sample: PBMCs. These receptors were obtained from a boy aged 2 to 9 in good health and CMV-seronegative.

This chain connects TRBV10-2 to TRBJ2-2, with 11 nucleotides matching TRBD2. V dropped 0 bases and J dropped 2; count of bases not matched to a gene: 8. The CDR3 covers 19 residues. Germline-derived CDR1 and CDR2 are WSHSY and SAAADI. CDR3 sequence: CASSESRLAGGTNTGELFF. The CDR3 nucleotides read TGCGCCAGCAGTGAGTCTCGGCTAGCGGGGGGAACTAACACCGGGGAGCTGTTTTTT.

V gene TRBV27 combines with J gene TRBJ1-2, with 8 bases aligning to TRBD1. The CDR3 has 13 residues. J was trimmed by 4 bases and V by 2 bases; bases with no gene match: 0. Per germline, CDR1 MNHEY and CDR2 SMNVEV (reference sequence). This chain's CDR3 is CASSLDRGYGYTF. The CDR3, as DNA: TGTGCCAGCAGTTTAGACAGGGGCTATGGCTACACCTTC.

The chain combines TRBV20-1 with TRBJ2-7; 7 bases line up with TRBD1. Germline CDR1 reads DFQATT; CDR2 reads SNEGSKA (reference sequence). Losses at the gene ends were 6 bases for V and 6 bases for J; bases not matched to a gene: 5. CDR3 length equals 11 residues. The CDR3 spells CSAPRGREQYF. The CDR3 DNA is TGCAGTGCCCCGAGGGGGCGCGAGCAGTACTTC.

The CDR3 DNA sequence: TGTGCCAGCAGCGTAGGGGGGACAGCCGACACTGAAGCTTTCTTT. It translates to CASSVGGTADTEAFF. The genes are TRBV9 and TRBJ1-1; 7 positions match TRBD1. The CDR3 totals 15 residues. Unmatched junction bases numbered 5, after V lost 0 bases and J lost 3 bases. Looked up from germline, CDR1 is SGDLS and CDR2 is YYNGEE.

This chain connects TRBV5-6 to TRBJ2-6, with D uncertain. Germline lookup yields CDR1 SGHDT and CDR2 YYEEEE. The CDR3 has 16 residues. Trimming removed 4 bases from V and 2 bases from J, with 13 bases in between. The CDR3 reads CASSQISLPGANVLTF. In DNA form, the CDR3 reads TGTGCCAGCAGCCAAATTAGTCTACCTGGGGCCAACGTCCTGACTTTC.

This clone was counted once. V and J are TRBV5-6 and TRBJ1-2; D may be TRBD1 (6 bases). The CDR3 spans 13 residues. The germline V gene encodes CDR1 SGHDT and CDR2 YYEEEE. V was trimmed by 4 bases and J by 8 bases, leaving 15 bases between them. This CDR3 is CASSPNRDIGYTF. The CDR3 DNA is TGTGCCAGCAGCCCTAATAGGGACATCGGCTACACCTTC. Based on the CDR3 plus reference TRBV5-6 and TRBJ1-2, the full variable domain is DAGVTQSPTHLIKTRGQQVTLRCSPKSGHDTVSWYQQALGQGPQFIFQYYEEEERQRGNFPDRFSGHQFPNYSSELNVNALLLGDSALYLCASSPNRDIGYTFGSGTRLTVV.

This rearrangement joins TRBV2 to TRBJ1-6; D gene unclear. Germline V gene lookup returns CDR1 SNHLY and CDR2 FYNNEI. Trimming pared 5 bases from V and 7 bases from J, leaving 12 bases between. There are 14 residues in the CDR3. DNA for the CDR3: TGTGCCAGCAGTCCCCAGACGCGGAATTCACCCCTCCACTTT. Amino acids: CASSPQTRNSPLHF.

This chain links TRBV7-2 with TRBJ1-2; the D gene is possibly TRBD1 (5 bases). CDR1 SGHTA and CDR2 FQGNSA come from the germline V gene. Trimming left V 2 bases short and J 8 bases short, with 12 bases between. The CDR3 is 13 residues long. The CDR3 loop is CASSLQTGSGYTF. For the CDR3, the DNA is TGTGCCAGCAGCTTACAAACAGGTTCCGGCTACACCTTC.

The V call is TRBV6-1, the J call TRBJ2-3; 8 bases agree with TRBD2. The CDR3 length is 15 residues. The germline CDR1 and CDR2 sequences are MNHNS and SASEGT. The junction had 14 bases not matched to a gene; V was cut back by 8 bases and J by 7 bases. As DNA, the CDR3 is TGTGCCAGCCGTACGGCGGGGGGCCAACTCAATACGCAGTATTTT. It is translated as CASRTAGGQLNTQYF.

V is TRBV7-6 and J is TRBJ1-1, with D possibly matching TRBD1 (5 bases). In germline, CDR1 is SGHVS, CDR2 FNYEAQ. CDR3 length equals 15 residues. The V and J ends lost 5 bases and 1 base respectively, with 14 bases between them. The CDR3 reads CASSGTSNRNTEAFF. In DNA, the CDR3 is TGTGCCAGCAGCGGGACTTCTAATCGGAACACTGAAGCTTTCTTT.

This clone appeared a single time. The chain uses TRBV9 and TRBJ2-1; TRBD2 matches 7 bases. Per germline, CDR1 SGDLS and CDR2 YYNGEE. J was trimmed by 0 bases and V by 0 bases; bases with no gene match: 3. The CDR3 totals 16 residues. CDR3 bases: TGTGCCAGCAGCGTAGTAGGCGGGGGCTCCTACAATGAGCAGTTCTTC. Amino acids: CASSVVGGGSYNEQFF.

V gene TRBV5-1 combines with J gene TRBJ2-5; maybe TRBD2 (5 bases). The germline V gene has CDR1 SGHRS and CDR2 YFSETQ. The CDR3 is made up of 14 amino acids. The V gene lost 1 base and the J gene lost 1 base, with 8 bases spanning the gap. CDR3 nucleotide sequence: TGCGCCAGCAGCTTGTCGGGATCCCAAGAGACCCAGTACTTC. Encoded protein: CASSLSGSQETQYF.